This entry is about one T cell receptor beta chain. Trimming took off 7 bases at V and 4 bases at J, with 14 bases between the two ends. Germline assignment: CDR1 SNHLY and CDR2 FYNNEI. CDR3 length: 14 residues. Data came from immunoSEQ multiplex PCR; TCRdb stores just in-frame clones and leaves some out. Of fewer than 500,000 clones detected, 86% appear once; the ten largest clones hold roughly 1.4%. These data belong to a study of blood T cell repertoires in COVID-19. Study in general: The analysed material was cDNA or gDNA that came from T cells, B-cell-depleted T cells, or PBMCs.

V usage is TRBV2 and J usage is TRBJ1-5; a possible D gene is TRBD1 (5 bases). This TCR was sampled from a woman aged 30 to 39 with active or convalescent COVID-19. Sequencing input: peripheral blood. The CDR3 region has the DNA TGTGCCAGCACCCTATTGACAGAGAATCAGCCCCAGCATTTT. Protein product: CASTLLTENQPQHF.